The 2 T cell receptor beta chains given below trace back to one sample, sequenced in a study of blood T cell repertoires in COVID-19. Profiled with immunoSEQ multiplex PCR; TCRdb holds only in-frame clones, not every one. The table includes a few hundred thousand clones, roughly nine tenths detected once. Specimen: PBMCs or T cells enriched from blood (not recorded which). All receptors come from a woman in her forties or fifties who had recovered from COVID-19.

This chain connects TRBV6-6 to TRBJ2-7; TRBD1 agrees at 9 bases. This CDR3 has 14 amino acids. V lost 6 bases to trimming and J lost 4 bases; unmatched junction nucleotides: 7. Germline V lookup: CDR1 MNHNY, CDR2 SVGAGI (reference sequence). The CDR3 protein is CASRTGTGWYEQYF. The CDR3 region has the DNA TGTGCCAGCAGAACCGGGACAGGGTGGTACGAGCAGTACTTC.

Written as DNA, the CDR3 is TGTGCCAGCAGTCGCGACAACTCCTACGAGCAGTACTTC. It yields the protein CASSRDNSYEQYF. The chain uses TRBV28 and TRBJ2-7; no clear D. The CDR3 contains 13 residues. Looked up from germline, CDR1 is MDHEN and CDR2 is SYDVKM. V was clipped by 5 bases and J by 0 bases, with 8 bases between them.